Sequencing of this T cell receptor beta chain was carried out in a study of T cell responses to AZD1222 COVID-19 vaccine. General observations from the study: Clonal diversity may have been underestimated, and the donors were mostly white British, with more females than males. Reportedly, nearly half the spike-specific TCRs target unmutated variant regions. Repertoires were obtained only post-peak T cell response. Among AZD1222 vaccinees, only five or six were seropositive at baseline.

V gave up 3 bases and J gave up 8 bases, with 19 bases separating them. This CDR3 is built from 16 residues. Germline V gives CDR1 LNHNV, CDR2 YYDKDF (reference sequence). Using immunoSEQ multiplex PCR, the repertoire was profiled, and TCRdb retains in-frame clones only, with some absent. In the table there are 120,000 to 150,000 clones, 91% of which are singletons. This clone came up a few times. The target antigen is unknown. The sequencing used peripheral blood, collected 28 days after the second dose of the MenACWY control vaccine. The chain combines TRBV15 with TRBJ1-4; perhaps TRBD1 as D (6 bases). The clonotype comes from an adult who received the MenACWY meningococcal vaccine as a control. The CDR3 DNA sequence: TGTGCCACCAGCAGGGAGCCGGGGGCGGTCGGGGAAAAACTGTTTTTT. This gives the protein CATSREPGAVGEKLFF.